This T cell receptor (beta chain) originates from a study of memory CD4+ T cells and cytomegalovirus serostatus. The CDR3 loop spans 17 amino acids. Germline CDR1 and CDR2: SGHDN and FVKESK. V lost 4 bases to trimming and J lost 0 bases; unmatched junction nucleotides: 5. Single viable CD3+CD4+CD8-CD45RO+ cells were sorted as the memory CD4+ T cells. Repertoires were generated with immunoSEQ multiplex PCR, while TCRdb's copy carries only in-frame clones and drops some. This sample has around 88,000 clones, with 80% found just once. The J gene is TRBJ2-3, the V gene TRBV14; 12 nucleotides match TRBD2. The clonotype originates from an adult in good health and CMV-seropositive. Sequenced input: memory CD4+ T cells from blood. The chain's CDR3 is CASSPWTSGKSTDTQYF. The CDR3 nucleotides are TGTGCCAGCAGCCCCTGGACTAGCGGGAAAAGCACAGATACGCAGTATTTT.